A single TCR beta chain is shown here with its context. These data come from a study of blood T cell repertoires in COVID-19. The table came from immunoSEQ multiplex PCR; TCRdb's copy has only in-frame clones and leaves some out. The sample has approximately 170,000 clones; roughly nine tenths are singletons. Germline CDR1 is MNHEY and CDR2 is SMNVEV (reference sequence). This CDR3 has 13 amino acids. After removal of 6 bases from V and 6 bases from J, the junction contained 6 bases not matched to a gene. This receptor was identified in a man between 25 and 39 years old with acute or convalescent COVID-19. Specimen: peripheral blood. This chain links TRBV27 with TRBJ1-1, with 8 bases lining up with TRBD1. DNA for the CDR3: TGTGCCAGCAGGCAGGGGGCTGTCGCTGAAGCTTTCTTT. It specifies CASRQGAVAEAFF.